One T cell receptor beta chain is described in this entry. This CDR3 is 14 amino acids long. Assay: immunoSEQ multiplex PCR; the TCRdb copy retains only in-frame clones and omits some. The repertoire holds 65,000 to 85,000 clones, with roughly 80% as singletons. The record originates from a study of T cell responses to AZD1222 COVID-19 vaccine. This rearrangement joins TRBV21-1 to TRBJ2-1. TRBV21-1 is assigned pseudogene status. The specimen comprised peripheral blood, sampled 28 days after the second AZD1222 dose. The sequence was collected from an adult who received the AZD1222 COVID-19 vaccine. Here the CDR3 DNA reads TGTGCCAGCAGGGGAAAGTTTGGGTACAATGAGCAGTTCTTC. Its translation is CASRGKFGYNEQFF.